This TCR beta chain was recorded in a study of PD-L1 blockade in urothelial cancer. The overall study: Starting in the mid-2010s, patients were given atezolizumab (1,200 mg intravenously every 3 weeks). Investigators checked blood 3 weeks (second dose) and 6 weeks after treatment start.

Details on this clone: Its antigen is not known.

Produced via immunoSEQ multiplex PCR; TCRdb's table is partial and in-frame only. The profile shows 50,000 to 65,000 clones, 85% to 90% of them singletons. With V trimmed by 2 bases and J by 1 base, 2 bases remained unmatched. The CDR3 extends over 15 amino acids. Per the germline V gene, CDR1 is SGHRS and CDR2 is YFSETQ. Broader study findings: At the 3-week point, tumor-associated blood clones expanded more in durable-benefit patients. Patients with below-median pretreatment blood clonality survived longer.

This chain uses TRBV5-1 with TRBJ2-2; 7 nucleotides agree with TRBD2. The sequencing here drew on PBMCs, taken around atezolizumab (anti-PD-L1) treatment. The receptor comes from a middle-aged man with urothelial cancer. CDR3 amino acids: CASSFSSGNTGELFF. The CDR3, as DNA: TGCGCCAGCAGCTTCTCTAGCGGGAACACCGGGGAGCTGTTTTTT.